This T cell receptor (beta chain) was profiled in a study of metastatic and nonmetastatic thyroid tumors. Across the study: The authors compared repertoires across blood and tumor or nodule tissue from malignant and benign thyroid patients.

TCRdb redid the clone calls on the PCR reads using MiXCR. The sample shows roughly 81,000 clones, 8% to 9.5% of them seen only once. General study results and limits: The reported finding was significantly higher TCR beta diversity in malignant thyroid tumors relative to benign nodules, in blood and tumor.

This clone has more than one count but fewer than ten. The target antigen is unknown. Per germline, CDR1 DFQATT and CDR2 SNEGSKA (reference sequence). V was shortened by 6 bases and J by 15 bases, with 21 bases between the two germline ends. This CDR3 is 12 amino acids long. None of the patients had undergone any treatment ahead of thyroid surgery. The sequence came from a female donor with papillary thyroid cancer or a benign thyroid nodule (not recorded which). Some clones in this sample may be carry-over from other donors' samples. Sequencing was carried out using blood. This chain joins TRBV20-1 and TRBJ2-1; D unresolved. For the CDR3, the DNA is TGCAGTGCCAAGACGCACTCGGTCTCTAGGTTCTTC. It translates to CSAKTHSVSRFF.